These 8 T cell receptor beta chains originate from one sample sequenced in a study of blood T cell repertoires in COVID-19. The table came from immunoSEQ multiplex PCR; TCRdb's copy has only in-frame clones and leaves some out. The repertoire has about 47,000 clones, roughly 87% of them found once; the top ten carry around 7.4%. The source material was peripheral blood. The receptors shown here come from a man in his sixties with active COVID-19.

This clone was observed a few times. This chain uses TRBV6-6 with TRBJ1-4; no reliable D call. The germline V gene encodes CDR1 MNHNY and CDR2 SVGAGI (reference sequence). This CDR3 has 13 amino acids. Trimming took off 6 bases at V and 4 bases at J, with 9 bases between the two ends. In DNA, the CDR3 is TGTGCCAGCAGCCTGGACTTTAATGAAAAACTGTTTTTT. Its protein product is CASSLDFNEKLFF.

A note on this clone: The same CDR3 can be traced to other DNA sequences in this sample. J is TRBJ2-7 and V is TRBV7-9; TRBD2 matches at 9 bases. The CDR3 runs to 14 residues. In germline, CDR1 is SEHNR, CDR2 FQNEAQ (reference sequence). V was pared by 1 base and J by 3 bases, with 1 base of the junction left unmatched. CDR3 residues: CASSLVLAGYEQYF. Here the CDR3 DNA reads TGTGCCAGCAGCTTAGTACTAGCGGGCTACGAGCAGTACTTC.

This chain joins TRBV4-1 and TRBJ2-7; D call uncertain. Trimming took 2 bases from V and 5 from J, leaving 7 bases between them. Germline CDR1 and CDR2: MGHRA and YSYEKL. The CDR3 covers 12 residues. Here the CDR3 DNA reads TGCGCCAGCAGCCAAACACCTGACGAGCAGTACTTC. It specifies CASSQTPDEQYF.

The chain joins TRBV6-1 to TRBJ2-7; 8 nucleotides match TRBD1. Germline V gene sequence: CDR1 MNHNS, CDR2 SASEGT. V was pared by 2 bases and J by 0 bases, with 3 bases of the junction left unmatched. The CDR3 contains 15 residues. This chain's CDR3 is CASSEPTGGSYEQYF. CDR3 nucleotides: TGTGCCAGCAGTGAACCTACAGGGGGCTCCTACGAGCAGTACTTC.

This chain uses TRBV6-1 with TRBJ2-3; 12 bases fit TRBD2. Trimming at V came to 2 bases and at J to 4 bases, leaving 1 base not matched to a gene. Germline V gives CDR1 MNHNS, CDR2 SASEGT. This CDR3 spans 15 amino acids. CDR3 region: CASSELAGGPDTQYF. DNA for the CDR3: TGTGCCAGCAGTGAACTAGCGGGGGGGCCAGATACGCAGTATTTT.

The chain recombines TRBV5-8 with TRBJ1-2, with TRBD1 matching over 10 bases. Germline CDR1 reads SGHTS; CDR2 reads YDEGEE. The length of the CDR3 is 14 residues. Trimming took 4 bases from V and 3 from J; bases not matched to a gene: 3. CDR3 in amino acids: CASSPGQGHYGYTF. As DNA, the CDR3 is TGTGCCAGCAGCCCGGGACAGGGGCACTATGGCTACACCTTC. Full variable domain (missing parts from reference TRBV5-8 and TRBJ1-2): EAGVTQSPTHLIKTRGQQATLRCSPISGHTSVYWYQQALGLGLQFLLWYDEGEERNRGNFPPRFSGRQFPNYSSELNVNALELEDSALYLCASSPGQGHYGYTFGSGTRLTVV.

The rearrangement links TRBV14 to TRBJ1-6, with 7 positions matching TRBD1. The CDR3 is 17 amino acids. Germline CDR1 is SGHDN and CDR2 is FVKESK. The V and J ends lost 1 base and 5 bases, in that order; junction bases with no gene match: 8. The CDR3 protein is CASSQGPRDSDNSPLHF. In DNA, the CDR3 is TGTGCCAGCAGCCAAGGGCCCCGGGACAGCGATAATTCACCCCTCCACTTT.

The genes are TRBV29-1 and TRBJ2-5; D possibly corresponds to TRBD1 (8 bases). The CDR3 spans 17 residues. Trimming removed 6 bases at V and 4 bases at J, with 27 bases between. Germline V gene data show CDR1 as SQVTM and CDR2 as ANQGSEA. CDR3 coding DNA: TGCAGCGTCGAGGGGACTACAGGGGGTGCCGGTGGAGAGACCCAGTACTTC. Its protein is CSVEGTTGGAGGETQYF.